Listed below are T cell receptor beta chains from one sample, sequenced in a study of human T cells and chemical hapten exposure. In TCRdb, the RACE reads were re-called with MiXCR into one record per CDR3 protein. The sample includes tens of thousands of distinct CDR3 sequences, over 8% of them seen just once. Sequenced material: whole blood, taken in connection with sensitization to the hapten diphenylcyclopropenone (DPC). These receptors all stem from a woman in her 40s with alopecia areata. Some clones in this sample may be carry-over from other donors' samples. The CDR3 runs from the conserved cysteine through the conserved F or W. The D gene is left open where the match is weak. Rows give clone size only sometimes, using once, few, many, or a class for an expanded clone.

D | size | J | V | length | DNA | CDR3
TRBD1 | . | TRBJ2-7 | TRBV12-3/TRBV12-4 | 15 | TGTGCCAGCAGTCCGGACAGGGGGTTTCTTCTCGAGCAGTACTTC | CASSPDRGFLLEQYF
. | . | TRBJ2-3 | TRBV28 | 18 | TGTGCCAGCAGTTCAATAGTCCTCAGGGGCGACAAAGTAGATACGCAGTATTTT | CASSSIVLRGDKVDTQYF
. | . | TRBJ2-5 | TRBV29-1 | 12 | TGCAGCGTTAAGGATGGGTTAGAGACCCAGTACTTC | CSVKDGLETQYF
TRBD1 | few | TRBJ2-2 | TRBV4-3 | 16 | TGCGCCAGCAGCCAAGTTTGGGGACAGGGGGCCGGGGAGCTGTTTTTT | CASSQVWGQGAGELFF
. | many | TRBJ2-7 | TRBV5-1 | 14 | TGCGCCAGCAGCCTGTCGACACTCTCCTACGAGCAGTACTTC | CASSLSTLSYEQYF
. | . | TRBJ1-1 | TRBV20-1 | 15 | TGCAGTGCCGGGGTCCCTAGAACATTGAACACTGAAGCTTTCTTT | CSAGVPRTLNTEAFF
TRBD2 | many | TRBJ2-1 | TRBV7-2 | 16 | TGTGCCAGCAGCGTTCAAGGCGGGGGAACCTACAATGAGCAGTTCTTC | CASSVQGGGTYNEQFF
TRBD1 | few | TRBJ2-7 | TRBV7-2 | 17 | TGTGCCAGCAGTCCTAGCGGATGGACAGGGGGTGCCTACGAGCAGTACTTC | CASSPSGWTGGAYEQYF
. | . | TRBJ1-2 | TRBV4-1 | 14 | TGCGCCAGCAGCCCAAGCTCGATGGTGGGGGGCTACACCTTC | CASSPSSMVGGYTF
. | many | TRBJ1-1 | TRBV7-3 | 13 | TGTGCCAGCAGCTTCACAGGGAACACTGAAGCTTTCTTT | CASSFTGNTEAFF
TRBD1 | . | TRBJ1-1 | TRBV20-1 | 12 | TGCAGTACAGACAGGGGGAACACTGAAGCTTTCTTT | CSTDRGNTEAFF
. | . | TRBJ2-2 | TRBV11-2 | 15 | TGTGCCAGCAGCCCGGAGGGGCTTAGCACCGGGGAGCTGTTTTTT | CASSPEGLSTGELFF
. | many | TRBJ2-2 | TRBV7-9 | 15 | TGTGCCAGCAGCTTCGATGGGGTGGGCACCGGGGAGCTGTTTTTT | CASSFDGVGTGELFF
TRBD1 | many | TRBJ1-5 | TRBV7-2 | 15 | TGTGCCAGCAGCCTCGACAGGGGGCAAGCTCAGCCCCAGCATTTT | CASSLDRGQAQPQHF
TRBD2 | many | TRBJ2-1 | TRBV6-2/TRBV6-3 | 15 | TGTGCCAGCAGTTCTAGCGGGGGAAACTACAATGAGCAGTTCTTC | CASSSSGGNYNEQFF
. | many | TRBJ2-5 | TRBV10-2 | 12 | TGCGCCAGCAGTTGGGAGGATGAGACCCAGTACTTC | CASSWEDETQYF
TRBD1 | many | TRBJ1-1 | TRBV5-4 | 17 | TGTGCCAGCAGCATACCCAGGGGGCGTGGGTTGAACACTGAAGCTTTCTTT | CASSIPRGRGLNTEAFF
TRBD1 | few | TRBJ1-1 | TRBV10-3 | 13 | TGTGCCGTCTCCGGGACAGGGTTCACTGAAGCTTTCTTT | CAVSGTGFTEAFF
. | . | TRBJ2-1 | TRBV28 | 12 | TGTGCCAGCAGACTAGCCTACAATGAGCAGTTCTTC | CASRLAYNEQFF
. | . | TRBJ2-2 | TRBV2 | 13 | TGTGCCAGCAGGGGAGTACGCACCGGGGAGCTGTTTTTT | CASRGVRTGELFF
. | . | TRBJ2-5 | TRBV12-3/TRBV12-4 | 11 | TGTGCCAGCAGTCCTGGTTTGGCCCAGTACTTC | CASSPGLAQYF
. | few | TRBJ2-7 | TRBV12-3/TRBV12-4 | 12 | TGTGCCAGCAGTTTAGTGTTCGACGAGCAGTACTTC | CASSLVFDEQYF
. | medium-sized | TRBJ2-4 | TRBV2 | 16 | TGTGCCAGCAGTCGTGACGGGGGGCAATCCAAAAACATTCAGTACTTC | CASSRDGGQSKNIQYF
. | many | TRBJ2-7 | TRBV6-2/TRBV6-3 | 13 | TGTGCCAGCAGTTACTTTGGTGGGTACGAGCAGTACTTC | CASSYFGGYEQYF
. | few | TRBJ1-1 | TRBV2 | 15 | TGTGCCAGCAGTGAGAACCGACAGGCAAACACTGAAGCTTTCTTT | CASSENRQANTEAFF